This section outlines one T cell receptor (beta chain) sequence together with its context. The antigen remains undetermined. From germline, CDR1 is SGHTA and CDR2 FQGNSA. The CDR3 covers 17 residues. With V trimmed by 3 bases and J by 0 bases, 5 bases remained unmatched. The data belong to a study of cytomegalovirus exposure and HLA in healthy donors. On the study more broadly: A prior study identified just under 120 million unique TCR beta sequences from about 180 million T cells. Study-level results: Available immune exposure information was restricted to CMV serostatus only. Rates of TCR association differed by HLA locus in a later analysis, with DRB1 highest and HLA-C lowest.

In the PCR, 60 Vbeta and 13 Jbeta primers were used. Original processing methods: A later analysis tallied some 80 million unique TCR beta chains, about 9.9 million of them shared. Here immunoSEQ multiplex PCR was the method, and the copy in TCRdb shows in-frame clones only, minus some. D and trimming were read from the DNA, whereas the V and J calls and clone size are those reported in that table. The data contain roughly 140,000 clones, over 65% of them seen just once; the ten biggest clones take up over 2.5%. This sequence joins TRBV7-2 and TRBJ2-6; TRBD1 agrees at 7 bases. The TCR was taken from a middle-aged man in good health and CMV-seropositive. Sequencing was carried out using PBMCs. CDR3 in amino acids: CASSFRTGASGANVLTF. CDR3 DNA sequence: TGTGCCAGCAGCTTTCGAACAGGGGCCTCTGGGGCCAACGTCCTGACTTTC.